These 14 T cell receptor beta chains were all obtained from the same sample, sequenced in a study of blood T cell repertoires in COVID-19. The protocol was immunoSEQ multiplex PCR, while the TCRdb copy is restricted to in-frame clones and leaves out a portion. Of around 300,000 clones in the sample, approximately 90% were seen once. Sequenced sample: peripheral blood. All receptors derive from a woman aged 45-65 years with COVID-19, enrolled during active disease.

The chain couples TRBV7-9 to TRBJ2-3, with a tentative D call TRBD2 (5 bases). CDR3 length equals 15 residues. V was pared by 5 bases and J by 5 bases, with 17 bases between. Germline V gene sequence: CDR1 SEHNR, CDR2 FQNEAQ (reference sequence). CDR3 coding DNA: TGTGCCAGCAGCCCAGGACTCAACTCGGGAGATACGCAGTATTTT. Its protein product is CASSPGLNSGDTQYF.

This clone was seen just once. The chain is built from TRBV29-1 and TRBJ2-1; maybe TRBD1 (5 bases). Deletions cut 7 bases from V and 2 bases from J, with 15 bases between. Germline values: CDR1 SQVTM, CDR2 ANQGSEA. The CDR3 loop spans 14 amino acids. CDR3 sequence: CSAETVIPYNEQFF. CDR3 nucleotide sequence: TGCAGCGCAGAGACAGTAATACCCTACAATGAGCAGTTCTTC.

The chain joins TRBV6-2 or TRBV6-3 to TRBJ1-4; possibly TRBD1 for D (5 bases). The CDR3 covers 19 residues. Germline CDR1 MNHEY, CDR2 SVGEGT. V lost 2 bases to trimming and J lost 0 bases, with 19 bases between them. The CDR3 coding sequence is TGTGCCAGCAGTTACGACCTTGGGGCGACGAAGACAACTAATGAAAAACTGTTTTTT. Translated: CASSYDLGATKTTNEKLFF.

The J gene is TRBJ1-1, the V gene TRBV29-1, with a possible D match to TRBD1 (5 bases). Germline V gene sequence: CDR1 SQVTM, CDR2 ANQGSEA. V dropped 3 bases and J dropped 1 base, with 15 bases sitting between them. This CDR3 is built from 15 residues. The CDR3 DNA sequence: TGCAGCGTTGAGCCCCGAGGACAAGAGAACACTGAAGCTTTCTTT. It specifies CSVEPRGQENTEAFF.

This clone was picked up a small number of times. CDR3 loop: CASSPPSSYEQYF. As DNA, the CDR3 is TGTGCCAGCAGCCCGCCTAGCTCCTACGAGCAGTACTTC. This chain uses TRBV7-9 with TRBJ2-7; no definite D call. V lost 5 bases to trimming and J lost 0 bases, with 8 bases between them. The CDR3 is 13 amino acids. Per germline, CDR1 SEHNR and CDR2 FQNEAQ (reference sequence).

The chain uses TRBV7-2 and TRBJ2-1; 9 bases match TRBD2. CDR1 and CDR2 (germline): SGHTA, FQGNSA. Trimming at V came to 3 bases and at J to 7 bases, leaving 7 bases not matched to a gene. CDR3 length: 15 residues. CDR3 in amino acids: CASSFTSGQGNEQFF. In DNA form, the CDR3 reads TGTGCCAGCAGCTTCACTAGCGGGCAGGGTAATGAGCAGTTCTTC.

The chain joins TRBV2 to TRBJ1-2; D unresolved. V was shortened by 1 base and J by 2 bases, with 8 bases between the two germline ends. The CDR3 is made up of 14 amino acids. Germline-derived CDR1 and CDR2 are SNHLY and FYNNEI. CDR3 sequence (DNA): TGTGCCAGCAGTGAAGTAGAATCAAACTATGGCTACACCTTC. It is translated as CASSEVESNYGYTF.

The chain recombines TRBV12-5 with TRBJ2-1, with unresolved D. The germline gives CDR1 LGHNT, CDR2 FRNRAP. The CDR3 runs to 14 residues. Trimming cost V 7 bases and J 2 bases, with 12 bases left between them. DNA of the CDR3: TGTGCTAGTGCTTCCCCGCGTACCTACAATGAGCAGTTCTTC. Translation gives CASASPRTYNEQFF.

The V and J genes are TRBV19 and TRBJ2-3; maybe TRBD1 (6 bases). Trimming shortened V by 3 bases and J by 0 bases, and 10 bases separated the two germline ends. This CDR3 spans 15 amino acids. From germline, CDR1 is LNHDA and CDR2 SQIVND (reference sequence). CDR3: CASSMDRYSTDTQYF. The CDR3 DNA sequence: TGTGCCAGTAGTATGGACAGATATAGCACAGATACGCAGTATTTT.

This chain connects TRBV12-5 to TRBJ2-5; D uncertain. The CDR3 has 14 amino acids. In germline, CDR1 is LGHNT, CDR2 FRNRAP. Trimming took off 3 bases at V and 3 bases at J, with 11 bases between the two ends. The CDR3 nucleotides read TGTGCTAGTGGTTTTTTCCCACAGAAAGAGACCCAGTACTTC. Residues: CASGFFPQKETQYF. The whole variable domain, filled in from reference TRBV12-5 and TRBJ2-5, reads DARVTQTPRHKVTEMGQEVTMRCQPILGHNTVFWYRQTMMQGLELLAYFRNRAPLDDSGMPKDRFSAEMPDATLATLKIQPSEPRDSAVYFCASGFFPQKETQYFGPGTRLLVL.

The rearrangement links TRBV18 to TRBJ2-3, with TRBD2 matching over 7 bases. Germline V gene sequence: CDR1 KGHSH, CDR2 LQKENI. J gave up 3 bases and V 2 bases, and 8 bases lay outside the gene matches. The CDR3 runs 16 residues. CDR3 region: CASSPSGKLGTDTQYF. CDR3 nucleotide sequence: TGTGCCAGCTCACCAAGCGGGAAGTTGGGGACAGATACGCAGTATTTT.

The DNA for the CDR3 is TGTGCCAGCAGTTTTAGCCCAGGGGGCACCACCTCCTACGAGCAGTACTTC. It codes for CASSFSPGGTTSYEQYF. V gene TRBV27 combines with J gene TRBJ2-7; 8 bases align to TRBD1. The germline CDR1 and CDR2 sequences are MNHEY and SMNVEV (reference sequence). The ends lost 3 bases at V and 0 bases at J; junction bases unmatched: 10. CDR3 length: 17 residues.

The chain has TRBV5-1 and TRBJ2-1; 7 bases line up with TRBD1. V dropped 1 base and J dropped 5; count of bases not matched to a gene: 9. CDR1 SGHRS and CDR2 YFSETQ come from the germline V gene. The CDR3 sequence is 16 residues long. The CDR3 is CASSLTGQTKNNEQFF. In DNA, the CDR3 is TGCGCCAGCAGCTTGACGGGACAGACCAAAAACAATGAGCAGTTCTTC.

The V gene is TRBV7-2, the J gene TRBJ2-1; D might be TRBD2 (5 bases). CDR1 and CDR2 from the germline V gene are SGHTA and FQGNSA. The CDR3 is made up of 14 amino acids. Between the trimmed V and J ends, which lost 1 base and 9 bases, there was a span of 13 bases. In DNA, the CDR3 is TGTGCCAGCAGCTTAGGGTTTCTAGAGGGTGAGCAGTTCTTC. This sequence encodes CASSLGFLEGEQFF.